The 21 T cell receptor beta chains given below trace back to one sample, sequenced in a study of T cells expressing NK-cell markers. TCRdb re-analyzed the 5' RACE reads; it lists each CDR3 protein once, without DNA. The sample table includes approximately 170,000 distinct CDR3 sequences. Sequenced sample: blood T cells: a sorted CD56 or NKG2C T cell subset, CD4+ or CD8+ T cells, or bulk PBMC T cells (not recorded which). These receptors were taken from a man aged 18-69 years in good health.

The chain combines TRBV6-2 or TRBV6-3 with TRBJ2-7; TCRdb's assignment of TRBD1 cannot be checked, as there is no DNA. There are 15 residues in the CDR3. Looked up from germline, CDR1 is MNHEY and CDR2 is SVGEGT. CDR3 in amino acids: CASRTGDRAFYEQYF.

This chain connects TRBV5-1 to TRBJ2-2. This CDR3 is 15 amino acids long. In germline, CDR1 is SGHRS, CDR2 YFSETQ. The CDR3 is CASSSDPVGTGELFF.

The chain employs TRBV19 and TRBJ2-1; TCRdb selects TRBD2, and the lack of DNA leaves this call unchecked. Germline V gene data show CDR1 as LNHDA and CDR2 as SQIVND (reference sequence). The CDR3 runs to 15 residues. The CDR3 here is CASRVSGSSYNEQFF.

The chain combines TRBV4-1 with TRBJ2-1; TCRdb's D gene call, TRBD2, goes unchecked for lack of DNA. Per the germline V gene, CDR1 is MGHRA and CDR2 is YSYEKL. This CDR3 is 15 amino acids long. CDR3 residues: CASSQRLAGVNEQFF.

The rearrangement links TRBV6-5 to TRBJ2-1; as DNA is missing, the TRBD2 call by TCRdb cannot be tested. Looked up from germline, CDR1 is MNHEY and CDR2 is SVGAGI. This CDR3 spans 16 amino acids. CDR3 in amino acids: CASSSIASGGTNEQFF.

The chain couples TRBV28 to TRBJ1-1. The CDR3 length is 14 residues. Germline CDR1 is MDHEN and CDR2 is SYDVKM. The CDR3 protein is CASTQNSINTEAFF.

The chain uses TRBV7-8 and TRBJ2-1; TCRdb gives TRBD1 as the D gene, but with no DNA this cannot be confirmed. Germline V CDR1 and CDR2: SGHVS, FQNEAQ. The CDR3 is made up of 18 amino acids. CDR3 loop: CASSFLTGVRSSYNEQFF.

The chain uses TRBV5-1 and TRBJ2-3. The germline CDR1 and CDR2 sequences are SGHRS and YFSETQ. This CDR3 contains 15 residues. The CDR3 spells CASSLPGFVPDTQYF.

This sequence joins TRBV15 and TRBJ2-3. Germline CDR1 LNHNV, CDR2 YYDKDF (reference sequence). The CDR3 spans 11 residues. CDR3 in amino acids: CATSRSDTQYF.

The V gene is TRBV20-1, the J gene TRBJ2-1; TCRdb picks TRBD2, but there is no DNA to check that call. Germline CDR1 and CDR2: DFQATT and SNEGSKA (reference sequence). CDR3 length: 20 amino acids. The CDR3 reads CSAWANGAVAKRGGLDEQFF.

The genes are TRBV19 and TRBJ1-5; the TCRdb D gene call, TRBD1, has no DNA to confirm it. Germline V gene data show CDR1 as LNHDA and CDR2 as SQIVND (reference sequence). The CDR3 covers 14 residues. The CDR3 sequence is CASWGREAGQPQHF. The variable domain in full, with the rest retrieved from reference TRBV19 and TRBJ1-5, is DGGITQSPKYLFRKEGQNVTLSCEQNLNHDAMYWYRQDPGQGLRLIYYSQIVNDFQKGDIAEGYSVSREKKESFPLTVTSAQKNPTAFYLCASWGREAGQPQHFGDGTRLSIL.

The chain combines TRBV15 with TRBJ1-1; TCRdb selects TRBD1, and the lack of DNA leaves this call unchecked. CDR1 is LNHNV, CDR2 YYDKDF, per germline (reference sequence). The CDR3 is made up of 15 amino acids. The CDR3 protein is CATSRPYRGRTEAFF.

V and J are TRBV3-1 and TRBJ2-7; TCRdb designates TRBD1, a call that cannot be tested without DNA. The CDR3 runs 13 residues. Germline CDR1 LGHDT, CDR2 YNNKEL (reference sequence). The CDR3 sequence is CATRGGGPYEQYF.

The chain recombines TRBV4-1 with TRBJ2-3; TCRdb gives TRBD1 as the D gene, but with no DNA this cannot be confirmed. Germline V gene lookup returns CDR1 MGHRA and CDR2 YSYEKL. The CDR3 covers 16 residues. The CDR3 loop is CASSLEWGGTTDTQYF.

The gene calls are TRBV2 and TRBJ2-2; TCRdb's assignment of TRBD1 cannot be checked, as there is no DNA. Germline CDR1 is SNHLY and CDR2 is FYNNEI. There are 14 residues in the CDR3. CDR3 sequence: CASRPPGGTGELFF.

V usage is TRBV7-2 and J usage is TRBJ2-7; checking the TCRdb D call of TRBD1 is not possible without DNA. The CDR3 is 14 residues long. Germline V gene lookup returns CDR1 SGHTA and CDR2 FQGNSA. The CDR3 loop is CASSQTGISYEQYF.

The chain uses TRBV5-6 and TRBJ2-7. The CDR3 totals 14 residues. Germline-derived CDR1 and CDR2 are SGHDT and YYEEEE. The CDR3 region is CASSFGSLTSFQYF.

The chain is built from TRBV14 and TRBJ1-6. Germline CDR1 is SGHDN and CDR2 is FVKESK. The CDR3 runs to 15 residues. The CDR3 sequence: CASSQARFQTSPLHF.

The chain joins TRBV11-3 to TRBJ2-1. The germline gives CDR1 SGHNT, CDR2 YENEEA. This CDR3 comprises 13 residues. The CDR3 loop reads CASSLKQYNEQFF.

The CDR3 here is CASSTGQLSYNEQFF. The chain employs TRBV6-1 and TRBJ2-1; without DNA, the TCRdb call of TRBD1 cannot be checked. CDR1 MNHNS and CDR2 SASEGT come from the germline V gene. The CDR3 sequence is 15 residues long.

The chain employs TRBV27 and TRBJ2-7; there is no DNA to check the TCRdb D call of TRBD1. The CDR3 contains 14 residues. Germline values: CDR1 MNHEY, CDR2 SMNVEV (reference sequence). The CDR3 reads CASSLYPGRGEQYF.